This entry lists 11 T cell receptor beta chains sequenced from one sample in a study of shared clonotypes between healthy human individuals. Data came from immunoSEQ multiplex PCR; TCRdb stores just in-frame clones and leaves some out. This sample yields about 2 million clones, of which 95% are seen a single time; 0.1% to 0.15% belongs to the top ten. The sample comprised naive CD4+ T cells sorted from blood. Noted subset: CD45RA+ positively selected. These receptors were collected from a man aged 18-30 years in good health.

V gene TRBV15 combines with J gene TRBJ1-4; D not certain. V was shortened by 0 bases and J by 17 bases, with 13 bases between the two germline ends. This CDR3 is built from 12 residues. CDR1 is LNHNV, CDR2 YYDKDF, per germline (reference sequence). The CDR3 DNA follows: TGTGCCACCAGCAGAGATAGAGGGAGTTACTTTTTT. The encoded protein is CATSRDRGSYFF.

About this clone: The limits of the CDR3 on the DNA are not certain, so only TCRdb's listed CDR3 is given. The rearrangement joins TRBV28 to TRBJ1-4; whether TRBD1, the table's D call, matches the DNA was not checked. The CDR3 is 15 amino acids in total, end residues counted. The V gene's germline CDR1 is MDHEN and CDR2 SYDVKM. This CDR3 reads CASSLAQATNEKLFF.

J is TRBJ2-5 and V is TRBV5-4; TRBD2 matches at 11 bases. The CDR3 totals 16 residues. Germline-derived CDR1 and CDR2 are SGHNT and YYREEE (reference sequence). V trimming: 4 bases; J trimming: 0 bases; junction bases outside the gene matches: 5. CDR3 in amino acids: CASSIPSGRYQETQYF. In nucleotides, the CDR3 is TGTGCCAGCAGCATCCCTAGCGGGAGGTACCAAGAGACCCAGTACTTC.

Here the CDR3 reads CASSYTGTGITEAFF. CDR3 nucleotides: TGTGCCAGCAGTTACACCGGGACAGGGATTACTGAAGCTTTCTTT. The rearrangement joins TRBV6-5 to TRBJ1-1, with 9 bases aligning to TRBD1. The V gene's germline CDR1 is MNHEY and CDR2 SVGAGI. The trim removed 2 bases at V and 5 bases at J, leaving 6 bases unmatched. This CDR3 region has 15 residues.

This clone was detected only once. The chain couples TRBV2 to TRBJ2-7; possible D gene TRBD1, 6 bases. CDR1 SNHLY and CDR2 FYNNEI come from the germline V gene. CDR3 length equals 12 residues. V lost 6 bases and J 2 bases, leaving 8 bases between the germline ends. As DNA, the CDR3 is TGTGCCAGCAGGGGGGCGACCTACGAGCAGTACTTC. This encodes CASRGATYEQYF. Full variable domain (missing parts from reference TRBV2 and TRBJ2-7): EPEVTQTPSHQVTQMGQEVILRCVPISNHLYFYWYRQILGQKVEFLVSFYNNEISEKSEIFDDQFSVERPDGSNFTLKIRSTKLEDSAMYFCASRGATYEQYFGPGTRLTVT.

A note on this clone: At the DNA level, this CDR3 is encoded by other sequences in the same sample as well. This sequence joins TRBV30 and TRBJ1-1; 7 nucleotides line up with TRBD1. Germline CDR1 and CDR2: GTSNPN and SVGIG (reference sequence). This CDR3 is built from 13 residues. With 5 bases clipped from V and 1 base from J, the junction kept 4 bases outside the gene matches. The CDR3 sequence: CAWRTGGNTEAFF. Written as DNA, the CDR3 is TGTGCCTGGCGGACAGGCGGGAACACTGAAGCTTTCTTT.

This chain uses TRBV5-4 with TRBJ2-7, with 7 bases lining up with TRBD2. Germline V gene sequence: CDR1 SGHNT, CDR2 YYREEE (reference sequence). This CDR3 contains 15 residues. The trim removed 3 bases at V and 0 bases at J, leaving 6 bases unmatched. The CDR3 loop is CASSSGGGSSYEQYF. In nucleotides, the CDR3 is TGTGCCAGCAGCTCGGGAGGAGGGAGCTCCTACGAGCAGTACTTC.

Notes on this clone: One end of the junction does not line up with germline, which may come from a read error. The V call is TRBV10-2, the J call TRBJ2-2; D is possibly TRBD1 (6 bases). The CDR3 is 16 residues long. In germline, CDR1 is WSHSY, CDR2 SAAADI. The CDR3 bases are TGCGCCAGCAGTGATCCGGGTCAGGGGAACTCCGGGGAGCTGTTTTTT. Translation: CASSDPGQGNSGELFF.

Points on this clone: Within the sample, other DNA sequences also encode this same CDR3. This chain joins TRBV4-3 and TRBJ2-7, with 11 nucleotides matching TRBD2. Trimming cost V 1 base and J 2 bases; bases outside gene matches: 1. This CDR3 spans 15 amino acids. From germline, CDR1 is LGHNA and CDR2 YSLEER. CDR3 in amino acids: CASSQGLAGTYEQYF. As DNA, the CDR3 is TGCGCCAGCAGCCAAGGACTAGCGGGGACCTACGAGCAGTACTTC.

The chain employs TRBV30 and TRBJ1-1, with 9 bases fitting TRBD1. The V segment lost 8 bases and the J segment 4 bases; nucleotides outside the gene matches: 8. CDR1 GTSNPN and CDR2 SVGIG come from the germline V gene (reference sequence). The CDR3 runs 13 residues. The CDR3 DNA is TGTGCCCATAGACGACAGGGGGGCACTGAAGCTTTCTTT. This codes for CAHRRQGGTEAFF.

This chain links TRBV27 with TRBJ2-5, with 10 bases identical to TRBD2. The CDR3 length is 15 residues. V was clipped by 5 bases and J by 5 bases; unmatched bases: 8. Germline V gives CDR1 MNHEY, CDR2 SMNVEV (reference sequence). Here the CDR3 reads CASSRKSGGAETQYF. The CDR3 nucleotides are TGTGCCAGCAGTCGGAAAAGCGGGGGGGCGGAGACCCAGTACTTC.